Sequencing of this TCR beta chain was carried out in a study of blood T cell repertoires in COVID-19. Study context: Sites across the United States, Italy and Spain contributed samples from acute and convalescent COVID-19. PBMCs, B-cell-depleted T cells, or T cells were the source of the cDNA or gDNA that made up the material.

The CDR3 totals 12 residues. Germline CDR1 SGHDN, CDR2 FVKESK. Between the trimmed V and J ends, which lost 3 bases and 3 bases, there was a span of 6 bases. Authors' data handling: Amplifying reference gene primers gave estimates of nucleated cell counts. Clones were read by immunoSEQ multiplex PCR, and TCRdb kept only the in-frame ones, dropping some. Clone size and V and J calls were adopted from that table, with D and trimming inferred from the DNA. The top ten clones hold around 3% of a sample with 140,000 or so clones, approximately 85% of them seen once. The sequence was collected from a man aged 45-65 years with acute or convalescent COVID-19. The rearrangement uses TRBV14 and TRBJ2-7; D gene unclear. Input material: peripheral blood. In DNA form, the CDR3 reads TGTGCCAGCAGCCAGGCAGACTACGAGCAGTACTTC. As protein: CASSQADYEQYF.